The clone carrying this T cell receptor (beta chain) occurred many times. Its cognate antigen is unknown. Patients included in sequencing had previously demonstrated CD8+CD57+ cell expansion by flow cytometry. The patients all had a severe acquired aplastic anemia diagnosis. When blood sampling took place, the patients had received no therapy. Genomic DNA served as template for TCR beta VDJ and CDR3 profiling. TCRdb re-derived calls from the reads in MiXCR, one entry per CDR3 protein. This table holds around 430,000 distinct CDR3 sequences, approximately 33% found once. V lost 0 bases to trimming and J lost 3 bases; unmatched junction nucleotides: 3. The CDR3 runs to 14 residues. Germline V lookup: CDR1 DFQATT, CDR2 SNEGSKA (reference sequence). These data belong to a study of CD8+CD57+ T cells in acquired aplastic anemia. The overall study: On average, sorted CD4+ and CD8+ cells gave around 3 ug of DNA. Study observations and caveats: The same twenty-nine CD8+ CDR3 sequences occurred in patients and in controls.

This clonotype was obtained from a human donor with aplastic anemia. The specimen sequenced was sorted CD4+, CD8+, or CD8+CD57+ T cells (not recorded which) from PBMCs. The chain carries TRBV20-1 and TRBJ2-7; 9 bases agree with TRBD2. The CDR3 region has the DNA TGCAGTGCTAGAGAGACTAGCGGTAACTACGAGCAGTACTTC. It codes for CSARETSGNYEQYF.